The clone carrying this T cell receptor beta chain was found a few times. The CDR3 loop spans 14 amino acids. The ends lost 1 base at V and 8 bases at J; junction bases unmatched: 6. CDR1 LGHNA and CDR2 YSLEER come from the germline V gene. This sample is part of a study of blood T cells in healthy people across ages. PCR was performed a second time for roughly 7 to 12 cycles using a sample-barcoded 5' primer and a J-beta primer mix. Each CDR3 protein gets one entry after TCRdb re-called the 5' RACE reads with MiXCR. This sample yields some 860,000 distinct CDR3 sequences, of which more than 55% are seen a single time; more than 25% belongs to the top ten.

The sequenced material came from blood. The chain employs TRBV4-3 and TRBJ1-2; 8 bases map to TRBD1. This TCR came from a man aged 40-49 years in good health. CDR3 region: CASSQATGDWGYTF. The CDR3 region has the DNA TGCGCCAGCAGCCAAGCGACAGGGGATTGGGGCTACACCTTC.